The next 12 T cell receptor beta chains were all read from a single sample in a study of cytomegalovirus exposure and HLA in healthy donors. The PCR contained 60 Vbeta and 13 Jbeta primers. Profiling relied on immunoSEQ multiplex PCR, and the TCRdb table lists in-frame clones only, not all of them. The top ten clones hold 2.5% to 3.5% of a sample with about 120,000 clones, 9.5% of them seen once. Sequences were obtained from PBMCs. The receptors stem from a man aged 25-40 years in good health and CMV-seronegative.

This clone was counted only a few times. The chain combines TRBV29-1 with TRBJ2-7, with TRBD2 identical over 13 bases. The V segment lost 7 bases and the J segment 2 bases; nucleotides outside the gene matches: 5. CDR3 length: 14 residues. Germline assignment: CDR1 SQVTM and CDR2 ANQGSEA. Written as DNA, the CDR3 is TGCAGCGCCTTACTAGCGGGAGGGCCCTACGAGCAGTACTTC. Translating it yields CSALLAGGPYEQYF.

The CDR3 loop reads CASSISRAYEQYF. CDR3 DNA: TGTGCCAGTAGTATAAGCAGGGCCTACGAGCAGTACTTC. V usage is TRBV19 and J usage is TRBJ2-7, with D tentatively TRBD1 (5 bases). Trimming removed 2 bases at V and 2 bases at J, with 7 bases between. Germline V gives CDR1 LNHDA, CDR2 SQIVND (reference sequence). The CDR3 is made up of 13 amino acids.

This rearrangement joins TRBV7-9 to TRBJ2-7, with 7 bases aligning to TRBD1. With 5 bases clipped from V and 5 bases from J, the junction kept 6 bases outside the gene matches. The germline V gene encodes CDR1 SEHNR and CDR2 FQNEAQ (reference sequence). The length of the CDR3 is 13 residues. The CDR3: CASSKDRVHEQYF. In nucleotides, the CDR3 is TGTGCCAGCAGCAAAGACAGGGTCCACGAGCAGTACTTC.

The chain recombines TRBV6-5 with TRBJ1-3; D uncertain. CDR1 and CDR2 (germline): MNHEY, SVGAGI. This CDR3 has 15 residues. Trimming stripped 2 bases from V and 0 bases from J, with 8 bases between. The CDR3 sequence: CASSYRRASGNTIYF. CDR3 nucleotide sequence: TGTGCCAGCAGTTACAGGAGAGCCTCTGGAAACACCATATATTTT.

The chain combines TRBV2 with TRBJ1-1; D is unresolved. Germline V lookup: CDR1 SNHLY, CDR2 FYNNEI. Trimming shortened V by 3 bases and J by 11 bases, and 10 bases separated the two germline ends. This CDR3 contains 11 residues. The chain's CDR3 is CASSEIARAFF. CDR3 DNA: TGTGCCAGCAGTGAGATTGCGAGGGCTTTCTTT. Together with reference TRBV2 and TRBJ1-1, the CDR3 gives the full variable domain: EPEVTQTPSHQVTQMGQEVILRCVPISNHLYFYWYRQILGQKVEFLVSFYNNEISEKSEIFDDQFSVERPDGSNFTLKIRSTKLEDSAMYFCASSEIARAFFGQGTRLTVV.

The genes are TRBV29-1 and TRBJ2-7; D is uncertain. The CDR3 spans 11 residues. CDR1 and CDR2 from the germline V gene are SQVTM and ANQGSEA. V dropped 5 bases and J dropped 3 bases, with 8 bases sitting between them. CDR3 amino acids: CSVTEIYEQYF. For the CDR3, the DNA is TGCAGCGTTACTGAGATCTACGAGCAGTACTTC.

This clone has more than one count but fewer than ten. The chain is built from TRBV6-1 and TRBJ1-1; 7 bases are a match to TRBD1. Germline loops: CDR1 MNHNS, CDR2 SASEGT. This CDR3 spans 17 amino acids. V dropped 2 bases and J dropped 1; count of bases not matched to a gene: 10. CDR3 residues: CASSEPIRGQRNTEAFF. The CDR3 DNA sequence: TGTGCCAGCAGTGAACCGATCCGGGGACAGCGGAACACTGAAGCTTTCTTT.

The chain has TRBV19 and TRBJ2-1; 10 bases are shared with TRBD1. With 3 bases clipped from V and 6 bases from J, the junction kept 5 bases outside the gene matches. Germline V gives CDR1 LNHDA, CDR2 SQIVND (reference sequence). There are 15 residues in the CDR3. In DNA, the CDR3 is TGTGCCAGTAGTATCGTCGGGACAGGGGTCAATGAGCAGTTCTTC. It codes for CASSIVGTGVNEQFF.

This clone was seen more than once but under ten times. Other nucleotide sequences in the sample specify the same CDR3. The rearrangement uses TRBV7-8 and TRBJ1-1; no clear D gene. Germline values: CDR1 SGHVS, CDR2 FQNEAQ. Trimming took 0 bases from V and 6 from J, leaving 11 bases between them. The CDR3 has 14 residues. The CDR3: CASSLAPSGSEAFF. The CDR3 nucleotides are TGTGCCAGCAGCTTAGCCCCATCGGGGTCTGAAGCTTTCTTT.

V is TRBV10-3 and J is TRBJ1-4; 7 bases agree with TRBD1. Germline CDR1 and CDR2: ENHRY and SYGVKD. After removal of 3 bases from V and 8 bases from J, the junction contained 9 bases not matched to a gene. The CDR3 loop spans 15 amino acids. The CDR3 here is CAISDRTGDREKLFF. The CDR3 bases are TGTGCCATCAGTGATAGGACAGGTGATCGCGAAAAACTGTTTTTT.

This chain links TRBV19 with TRBJ2-7; 9 nucleotides match TRBD1. The ends lost 5 bases at V and 3 bases at J; junction bases unmatched: 2. Per germline, CDR1 LNHDA and CDR2 SQIVND (reference sequence). The length of the CDR3 is 13 residues. The CDR3 DNA reads as TGTGCCAGTAGTGCGGGACAGGGCTACGAGCAGTACTTC. Encoded protein: CASSAGQGYEQYF.

This clone was seen a few times. This chain uses TRBV11-2 with TRBJ2-7; TRBD1 matches 7 bases. After removal of 5 bases from V and 7 bases from J, the junction contained 20 bases not matched to a gene. This CDR3 region has 17 residues. Germline V gives CDR1 SGHAT, CDR2 FQNNGV. The CDR3: CASSLLTRTGKVPEQYF. CDR3 DNA sequence: TGTGCCAGCAGCCTACTGACCCGGACAGGCAAGGTACCAGAGCAGTACTTC.